This TCR beta chain was sequenced in a study of CD8+ T cells in alopecia areata. Per the germline V gene, CDR1 is MNHEY and CDR2 is SMNVEV (reference sequence). The CDR3 runs 16 residues. V was pared by 0 bases and J by 2 bases, with 14 bases between. Whole-study findings and limits: Whether baseline CD8+ expansion is linked to response remains uncertain, given a single nonresponder. Both scalp clonality and the expanded CD8+ clones among the top 100 showed a significant decrease with tofacitinib. Lesional scalp exceeded normal scalp in clonality, especially in alopecia totalis/universalis.

Following RNA extraction, reverse transcription yielded cDNA that acted as the sequencing template. Using immunoSEQ multiplex PCR, the repertoire was profiled, and TCRdb retains in-frame clones only, with some absent. The sample records about 99,000 clones, 86% being singletons. Treatment given: oral pan-JAK inhibitor, 5-10 mg twice daily. To note about this clone: The antigen remains unidentified.

The V gene is TRBV27, the J gene TRBJ2-7, with D perhaps being TRBD1 or TRBD2 (5 bases each). The sample in question was CD8+ T cells sorted from blood, obtained between weeks 30 and 35, from a patient treated with tofacitinib. The TCR originated in a human donor with alopecia areata. The chain's CDR3 is CASSLSDGTDAYEQYF. The CDR3 DNA sequence: TGTGCCAGCAGTTTATCGGACGGGACCGATGCCTACGAGCAGTACTTC.